This T cell receptor beta chain was observed in a study of spatial heterogeneity in lung cancer. Study-wide results and caveats: Follow-up blood showed ubiquitous expanded tumor TCRs less than blood at resection did.

Regarding time point: sample taken at primary tumor resection. In each case, whole RNA from tumor, nontumor lung or frozen PBMC was sequenced unsorted. Patients with untreated early-stage non-small cell lung cancer, numbering approximately 70, were the donors. Trimming stripped 0 bases from V and 6 bases from J, with 9 bases between. This CDR3 region has 13 residues. CDR1 is WSHSY, CDR2 SAAADI, per germline. The study tagged each TCR cDNA molecule with a unique molecular identifier. TCRdb analysed the 5' RACE reads with MiXCR anew, one entry per CDR3 protein. Among about 82,000 distinct CDR3 sequences listed, about 12% were seen once. There are a few counts of this clonotype. The antigen is unknown.

V is TRBV10-2 and J is TRBJ2-7, with D perhaps matching TRBD2 (6 bases). The source is a male donor with early-stage non-small cell lung cancer. The starting material was PBMCs, obtained at surgery. CDR3 in DNA: TGCGCCAGCAGTGAGTCCAGACTAGGCGAGCAGTACTTC. It specifies CASSESRLGEQYF.